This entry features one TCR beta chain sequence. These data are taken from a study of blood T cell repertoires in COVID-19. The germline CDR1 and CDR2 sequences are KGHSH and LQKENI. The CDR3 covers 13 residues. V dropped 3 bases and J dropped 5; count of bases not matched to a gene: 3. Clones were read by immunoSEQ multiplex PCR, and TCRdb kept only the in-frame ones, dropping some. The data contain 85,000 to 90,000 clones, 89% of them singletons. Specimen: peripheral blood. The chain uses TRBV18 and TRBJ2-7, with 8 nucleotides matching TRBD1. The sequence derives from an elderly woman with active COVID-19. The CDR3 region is CASSPGQGNEQYF. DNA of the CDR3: TGTGCCAGCTCACCCGGACAGGGCAACGAGCAGTACTTC.